The clone carrying this T cell receptor (beta chain) has only a few counts. Antigen: not known. This sample was taken from a study of post-analysis software for immune sequencing data. Overall study results and limits: Versus controls, multiple sclerosis patients showed significantly lower diversity (normalized Chao1). By F measure, samples from a shared preparation batch strongly co-clustered.

Unique molecular identifiers had been added to the TCR beta cDNA libraries. About 460,000 cDNA molecules were obtained from 1 to 10 million T cells. Each CDR3 protein gets one entry after TCRdb re-called the PCR reads with MiXCR. The sample has around 400,000 distinct CDR3 sequences, less than 40% seen once. Sample: blood. The clonotype originates from a girl aged 2 to 10 with multiple sclerosis.

The CDR3 is CASSQDTTEVYGYTF. In DNA, the CDR3 is TGTGCCAGCAGCCAAGATACAACAGAGGTCTATGGCTACACCTTC. The rearrangement links TRBV4-2 to TRBJ1-2; no reliable D call. The CDR3 runs to 15 residues. V was pared by 0 bases and J by 4 bases, with 12 bases between. Germline values: CDR1 LGHNA, CDR2 YNFKEQ.